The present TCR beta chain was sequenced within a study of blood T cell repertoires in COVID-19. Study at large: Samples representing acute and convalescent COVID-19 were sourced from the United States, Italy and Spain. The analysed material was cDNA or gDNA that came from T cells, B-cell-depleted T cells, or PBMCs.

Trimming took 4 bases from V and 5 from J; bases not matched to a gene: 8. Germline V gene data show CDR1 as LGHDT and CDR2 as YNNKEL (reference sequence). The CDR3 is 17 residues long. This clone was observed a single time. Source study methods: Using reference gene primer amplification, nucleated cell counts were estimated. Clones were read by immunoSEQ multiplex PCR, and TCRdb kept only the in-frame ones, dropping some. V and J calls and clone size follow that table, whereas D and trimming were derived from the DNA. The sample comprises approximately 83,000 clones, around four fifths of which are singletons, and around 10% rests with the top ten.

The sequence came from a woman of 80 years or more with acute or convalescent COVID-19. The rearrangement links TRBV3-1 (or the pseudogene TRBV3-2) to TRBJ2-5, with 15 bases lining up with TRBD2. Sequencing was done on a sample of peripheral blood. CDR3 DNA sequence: TGTGCCAGCAGCCTCGGACTAGCGGGAGGGCCGAGGGAGACCCAGTACTTC. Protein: CASSLGLAGGPRETQYF.